Shown below are 27 T cell receptor beta chains from a single sample sequenced in a study of shared clonotypes between healthy human individuals. The data were produced by immunoSEQ multiplex PCR, yet TCRdb's version contains in-frame clones alone and is incomplete. The sample has hundreds of thousands of clones, approximately 97% seen once. The sample taken for sequencing was naive CD4+ T cells sorted from blood. Subset: CD45RA+ positively selected. The receptors derive from a woman aged 25-40 years in good health.

The gene calls are TRBV6-5 and TRBJ1-1; no reliable D call. V lost 2 bases to trimming and J lost 4 bases, with 14 bases between them. This CDR3 is 15 amino acids long. Germline assignment: CDR1 MNHEY and CDR2 SVGAGI. DNA for the CDR3: TGTGCCAGCAGTTACCTTGCACGGGGAGGCACTGAAGCTTTCTTT. Protein sequence: CASSYLARGGTEAFF.

This clone has more than one count but fewer than ten. Within the sample, other DNA sequences also encode this same CDR3. The J gene is TRBJ2-1, the V gene TRBV7-9; D is ambiguous. The CDR3 sequence is 11 residues long. V lost 1 base, J lost 9 bases, and 4 bases lay in between. CDR1 SEHNR and CDR2 FQNEAQ come from the germline V gene (reference sequence). The CDR3 reads CASSLVPEQFF. CDR3 sequence (DNA): TGTGCCAGCAGCTTAGTCCCTGAGCAGTTCTTC.

This clone was detected once. The chain is built from TRBV4-1 and TRBJ2-3, with 7 bases aligning to TRBD2. The germline V gene encodes CDR1 MGHRA and CDR2 YSYEKL. The CDR3 is made up of 14 amino acids. V lost 2 bases to trimming and J lost 5 bases; unmatched junction nucleotides: 4. This chain's CDR3 is CASSQPGRGDTQYF. CDR3 DNA sequence: TGCGCCAGCAGCCAACCTGGGAGGGGAGATACGCAGTATTTT.

This chain uses TRBV28 with TRBJ1-2; TRBD1 agrees at 9 bases. CDR1 is MDHEN and CDR2 is SYDVKM in the germline V gene. This CDR3 comprises 14 residues. The V and J ends lost 4 bases and 2 bases, in that order; junction bases with no gene match: 2. The CDR3 DNA reads TGTGCCAGCAGTTCAGGGACAGGGAACTATGGCTACACCTTC. Amino acids: CASSSGTGNYGYTF.

The V call is TRBV7-8, the J call TRBJ2-7, with TRBD1 matching over 7 bases. J lost 7 bases, V lost 8 bases, and 14 bases had no gene match. The germline V gene encodes CDR1 SGHVS and CDR2 FQNEAQ. CDR3 length equals 14 residues. CDR3 sequence (DNA): TGTGCCAGCTCCGCTGACAGGGTGATGGGGGAGCAGTACTTC. Protein: CASSADRVMGEQYF.

The chain has TRBV7-8 and TRBJ2-1; 12 nucleotides match TRBD2. V lost 4 bases and J lost 6; bases outside the gene matches: 7. Germline CDR1 and CDR2: SGHVS and FQNEAQ. The length of the CDR3 is 16 residues. Here the CDR3 reads CASSSRGLAGGNEQFF. Written as DNA, the CDR3 is TGTGCCAGCAGCTCGCGGGGACTAGCGGGCGGCAATGAGCAGTTCTTC.

The chain has TRBV5-6 and TRBJ2-5; possibly TRBD1 for D (5 bases). Trimming pared 1 base from V and 3 bases from J, leaving 7 bases between. The germline gives CDR1 SGHDT, CDR2 YYEEEE. The CDR3 length is 13 residues. The CDR3 DNA follows: TGTGCCAGCAGCTTGAGGGGTGAAGAGACCCAGTACTTC. Residues: CASSLRGEETQYF.

The chain combines TRBV28 with TRBJ2-5; maybe TRBD2 (5 bases). This CDR3 has 15 residues. Trimming removed 7 bases from V and 2 bases from J, with 17 bases in between. The V gene's germline CDR1 is MDHEN and CDR2 SYDVKM. The CDR3 DNA reads as TGTGCCAGCACCCCCCTGGGCGGGCAGCAAGAGACCCAGTACTTC. Protein sequence: CASTPLGGQQETQYF.

The rearrangement joins TRBV19 to TRBJ2-6; 7 bases align to TRBD2. The CDR3 runs to 16 residues. Unmatched junction bases numbered 3, after V lost 4 bases and J lost 0 bases. Germline CDR1 reads LNHDA; CDR2 reads SQIVND (reference sequence). In DNA, the CDR3 is TGTGCCAGTAGTAGACAGCGGGACTCTGGGGCCAACGTCCTGACTTTC. Protein product: CASSRQRDSGANVLTF.

The CDR3 sequence: CATRGWDRSSYEQYF. Here the CDR3 DNA reads TGTGCCACCAGGGGTTGGGACAGGAGCTCCTACGAGCAGTACTTC. The chain is built from TRBV15 and TRBJ2-7; TRBD1 aligns across 8 bases. Looked up from germline, CDR1 is LNHNV and CDR2 is YYDKDF (reference sequence). There are 15 residues in the CDR3. V gave up 6 bases and J gave up 0 bases; unmatched junction bases: 7.

The chain employs TRBV28 and TRBJ2-4; 7 bases agree with TRBD1. The CDR3 runs 20 residues. From germline, CDR1 is MDHEN and CDR2 SYDVKM. V shed 3 bases, J shed 0 bases, and the junction held 17 bases outside the gene matches. In nucleotides, the CDR3 is TGTGCCAGCAGTTTGTTGGGACAGCCCCTCAACTTAATAGCCAAAAACATTCAGTACTTC. Translation gives CASSLLGQPLNLIAKNIQYF.

This chain links TRBV11-2 with TRBJ2-1; D may be TRBD2 (6 bases). V lost 4 bases and J lost 7, with 20 bases in between. The germline gives CDR1 SGHAT, CDR2 FQNNGV. This CDR3 is 16 amino acids long. CDR3 amino acids: CASSWGSGLRTNEQFF. DNA of the CDR3: TGTGCCAGCAGCTGGGGAAGCGGACTAAGGACGAATGAGCAGTTCTTC.

The chain employs TRBV6-1 and TRBJ2-2; 8 bases fit TRBD1. This CDR3 is built from 14 residues. Per germline, CDR1 MNHNS and CDR2 SASEGT. V was pared by 8 bases and J by 1 base, with 3 bases of the junction left unmatched. This CDR3 is CASSGTGNTGELFF. The DNA for the CDR3 is TGTGCCAGCTCCGGGACAGGGAACACCGGGGAGCTGTTTTTT.

The chain uses TRBV25-1 and TRBJ2-2, with unresolved D. V was trimmed by 2 bases and J by 3 bases, leaving 7 bases between them. The length of the CDR3 is 14 residues. CDR1 MGHDK and CDR2 SYGVNS come from the germline V gene. The CDR3, as DNA: TGTGCCAGCAGTGAAAGGCCGTACACCGGGGAGCTGTTTTTT. Translation: CASSERPYTGELFF.

Notes on this clone: The same CDR3 can be traced to other DNA sequences in this sample. The chain links TRBV5-4 to TRBJ2-7, with 7 bases aligning to TRBD2. The length of the CDR3 is 13 residues. Germline V gives CDR1 SGHNT, CDR2 YYREEE (reference sequence). V lost 3 bases to trimming and J lost 2 bases; unmatched junction nucleotides: 2. CDR3 sequence: CASSSGLAYEQYF. The CDR3 DNA reads TGTGCCAGCAGCTCCGGACTAGCCTACGAGCAGTACTTC. The full variable domain, rest sourced from reference TRBV5-4 and TRBJ2-7, is ETGVTQSPTHLIKTRGQQVTLRCSSQSGHNTVSWYQQALGQGPQFIFQYYREEENGRGNFPPRFSGLQFPNYSSELNVNALELDDSALYLCASSSGLAYEQYFGPGTRLTVT.

This clone was seen a single time. V gene TRBV6-5 combines with J gene TRBJ1-1, with 9 bases that match TRBD1. J gave up 3 bases and V 5 bases, and 7 bases lay outside the gene matches. Germline loops: CDR1 MNHEY, CDR2 SVGAGI. The CDR3 is made up of 15 amino acids. The CDR3 sequence is CASSPGTGWDTEAFF. DNA for the CDR3: TGTGCCAGCAGTCCCGGGACAGGGTGGGACACTGAAGCTTTCTTT.

The rearrangement uses TRBV6-1 and TRBJ1-4; possible D gene TRBD1, 5 bases. This CDR3 is built from 14 residues. Trimming cost V 5 bases and J 0 bases, with 7 bases left between them. Germline assignment: CDR1 MNHNS and CDR2 SASEGT. CDR3 residues: CASSRQTTNEKLFF. CDR3 nucleotide sequence: TGTGCCAGCAGTCGACAGACAACTAATGAAAAACTGTTTTTT.

This rearrangement joins TRBV6-6 to TRBJ2-3, with TRBD1 identical over 10 bases. There are 15 residues in the CDR3. V trimming: 5 bases; J trimming: 10 bases; junction bases outside the gene matches: 12. Germline CDR1 reads MNHNY; CDR2 reads SVGAGI (reference sequence). CDR3 DNA sequence: TGTGCCAGCAGTGAGCCGGGACAGGGGCTTGGTGCGCAGTATTTT. It codes for CASSEPGQGLGAQYF.

In DNA, the CDR3 is TGTGCCTCTCCCATCTTGACCGGGACTAGCGGGAGGGCTTTCCAAGAGACCCAGTACTTC. Its protein is CASPILTGTSGRAFQETQYF. This sequence joins TRBV21-1 and TRBJ2-5; no check of the table's D call, TRBD2, against the DNA was made. TRBV21-1 is classified as a pseudogene. The CDR3 is 20 residues long.

The gene calls are TRBV4-1 and TRBJ1-5; D gene uncertain. With 1 base removed from V and 0 bases from J, the gap between germline ends came to 10 bases. Germline values: CDR1 MGHRA, CDR2 YSYEKL. This CDR3 is built from 16 residues. The CDR3 DNA sequence: TGCGCCAGCAGCCAAGTGAGTAGGTATAGCAATCAGCCCCAGCATTTT. As protein: CASSQVSRYSNQPQHF.

CDR3 sequence reads: CASSLDTGFEELFF. The CDR3 bases are TGCGCCAGCAGCTTAGACACAGGGTTCGAGGAGCTGTTTTTT. This chain links TRBV5-1 with TRBJ2-2; weak D call: TRBD1 (6 bases). The CDR3 is 14 amino acids. V lost 2 bases to trimming and J lost 10 bases, with 15 bases between them. Germline CDR1 SGHRS, CDR2 YFSETQ.

Regarding this clone: At one end, the junction sequence differs from germline, possibly due to a read error. The sample holds other DNA sequences that translate to the same CDR3. The chain uses TRBV6-6 and TRBJ1-5; possible D gene TRBD1, 5 bases. CDR1 is MNHNY and CDR2 is SVGAGI in the germline V gene (reference sequence). The CDR3 is 15 amino acids. The CDR3 loop is CASNLRDGGNQPQHF. The CDR3 coding sequence is TGTGCTAGCAATCTACGGGACGGAGGCAATCAGCCCCAGCATTTT.

The V call is TRBV7-9, the J call TRBJ2-7, with D possibly TRBD2 on 5 matching bases. This CDR3 contains 14 residues. Trimming removed 1 base at V and 6 bases at J, with 13 bases between. Germline V gene data show CDR1 as SEHNR and CDR2 as FQNEAQ (reference sequence). CDR3 coding DNA: TGTGCCAGCAGCTTAGTGAGTAGAGGGAGCGAGCAGTACTTC. It encodes CASSLVSRGSEQYF.

The rearrangement joins TRBV19 to TRBJ2-7; TRBD1 matches 7 bases. V was pared by 4 bases and J by 5 bases, with 8 bases of the junction left unmatched. Germline V CDR1 and CDR2: LNHDA, SQIVND (reference sequence). The CDR3 sequence is 14 residues long. This chain's CDR3 is CASSNRGSVDEQYF. Written as DNA, the CDR3 is TGTGCCAGTAGTAACAGGGGCTCCGTCGACGAGCAGTACTTC.

The gene calls are TRBV7-8 and TRBJ2-5; possibly TRBD1 or TRBD2 for D (6 bases each). Trimming took 8 bases from V and 11 from J, leaving 21 bases between them. CDR3 length equals 13 residues. Germline CDR1 reads SGHVS; CDR2 reads FQNEAQ. In DNA form, the CDR3 reads TGTGCCAGCCAGGGGACGGGGGCTACAGAGCAGTACTTC. The encoded protein is CASQGTGATEQYF.

This sequence joins TRBV4-1 and TRBJ2-1, with 14 nucleotides matching TRBD2. The J segment lost 9 bases and the V segment lost 0 bases, leaving 7 bases of the junction unmatched. Germline lookup yields CDR1 MGHRA and CDR2 YSYEKL. The CDR3 extends over 17 amino acids. The DNA of the CDR3 is TGCGCCAGCAGCCAAGATATCGGGACTAGCGGGAGTAGTGAGCAGTTCTTC. Translation: CASSQDIGTSGSSEQFF.

The chain carries TRBV28 and TRBJ1-5; 7 nucleotides align to TRBD1. Per the germline V gene, CDR1 is MDHEN and CDR2 is SYDVKM. V lost 6 bases to trimming and J lost 0 bases; unmatched junction nucleotides: 5. This CDR3 spans 15 amino acids. CDR3 coding DNA: TGTGCCAGCAGAAACAGGGGATATAGCAATCAGCCCCAGCATTTT. This codes for CASRNRGYSNQPQHF.